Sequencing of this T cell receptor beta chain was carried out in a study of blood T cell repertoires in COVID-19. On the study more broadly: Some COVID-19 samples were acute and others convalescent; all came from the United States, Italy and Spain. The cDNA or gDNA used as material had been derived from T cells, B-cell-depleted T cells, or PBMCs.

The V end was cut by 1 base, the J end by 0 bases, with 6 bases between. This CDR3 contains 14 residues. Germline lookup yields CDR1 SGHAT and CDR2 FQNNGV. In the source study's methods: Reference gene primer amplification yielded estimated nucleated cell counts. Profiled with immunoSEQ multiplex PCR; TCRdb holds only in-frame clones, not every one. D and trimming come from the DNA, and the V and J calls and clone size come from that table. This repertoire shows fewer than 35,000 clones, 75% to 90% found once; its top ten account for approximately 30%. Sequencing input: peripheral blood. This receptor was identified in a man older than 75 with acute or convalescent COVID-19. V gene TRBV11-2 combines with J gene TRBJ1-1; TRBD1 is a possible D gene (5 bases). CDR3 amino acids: CASSLAGLNTEAFF. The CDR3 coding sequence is TGTGCCAGCAGCTTAGCAGGGTTGAACACTGAAGCTTTCTTT.